This TCR beta chain stems from a study of T cell clones after liver transplantation. Study at large: In this trial, immunosuppression withdrawal was attempted within 2 years of liver transplant. Patients counted as tolerant after at least one year off all immunosuppression, enzymes not exceeding twice normal. Study-wide results and caveats: Post-transplant time points were not standardized, so conclusions are preliminary.

With 9 bases clipped from V and 13 bases from J, the junction kept 15 bases outside the gene matches. CDR3 length: 14 amino acids. Germline V gene lookup returns CDR1 SEHNR and CDR2 FQNEAQ (reference sequence). Produced via immunoSEQ multiplex PCR; TCRdb's table is partial and in-frame only. This sample yields approximately 50,000 clones, of which 65% to 80% are seen a single time; 8.5% to 10% belongs to the top ten. Comment on this clone: The antigen remains undetermined.

The receptor was isolated from a human patient who received a liver transplant. T cells may partly derive from the graft donor. This chain connects TRBV7-9 to TRBJ2-1; 10 bases map to TRBD1. Sequencing was performed on CD4+ T cells from blood, taken roughly 55 months after liver transplant. The CDR3 DNA reads as TGTGCCAGTTCCGGGACAGGGGAGAGGGTCAGTCAGTTCTTC. The encoded protein is CASSGTGERVSQFF.